This T cell receptor (beta chain) was observed in a study of OX40 agonist ivuxolimab in advanced cancers. Germline CDR1 and CDR2: MNHNS and SASEGT. The V end lost 3 bases, the J end lost 5 bases, and 7 bases lay between the germline ends. CDR3 length: 13 residues. Assay used: immunoSEQ multiplex PCR; TCRdb lists only in-frame clones, some missing. The repertoire consists of 70,000 to 85,000 clones, with roughly 88% occurring once and the leading ten covering over 0.95%. This clone was detected once. The chain recombines TRBV6-1 with TRBJ1-4; D not resolved. The input for sequencing was CD4+ or CD8+ T cells sorted from blood, taken in a trial of the OX40 agonist ivuxolimab. The receptor was isolated from an adult with an advanced solid tumor such as melanoma, head and neck, liver or kidney cancer. As DNA, the CDR3 is TGTGCCAGCAGTGAGTCCCTGAATGAAAAACTGTTTTTT. It encodes CASSESLNEKLFF.